These 21 T cell receptor beta chains came from one sample sequenced in a study of T cells in Graves' hyperthyroidism and ophthalmopathy. RNA transcripts were the template for amplifying TCR beta CDR3 regions. An initial round of RT-PCR targeting the TCR CDR3 relied on the HTBI primer set. TCRdb reanalysed the multiplex PCR reads using MiXCR and keeps one entry per CDR3 protein. Found here are fewer than 650,000 distinct CDR3 sequences, about 15% of them singletons; the top ten hold under 7%. Sequencing was performed on blood. These receptors were taken from a woman under 40 with Graves' hyperthyroidism that later progressed to Graves' ophthalmopathy.

This chain connects TRBV11-1 to TRBJ1-4; D not resolved. The CDR3 contains 15 residues. V was shortened by 5 bases and J by 8 bases, with 18 bases between the two germline ends. Germline assignment: CDR1 SGHAT and CDR2 FQDESV (reference sequence). In DNA, the CDR3 is TGTGCCAGCAGCGCGGGCGAGGAATCGTGGGAAAAACTGTTTTTT. Its protein product is CASSAGEESWEKLFF.

In its sample, this clonotype was seen many times. The chain recombines TRBV6-2 or TRBV6-3 with TRBJ1-1, with D perhaps TRBD1 (5 bases). Germline CDR1 and CDR2: MNHEY and SVGEGT. The CDR3 runs 13 residues. The ends were cut back, 10 bases at V and 3 bases at J, with 15 bases in the middle. CDR3 in amino acids: CATRLLGDTEAFF. Written as DNA, the CDR3 is TGTGCCACCCGACTACTGGGGGACACTGAAGCTTTCTTT.

This clonotype came up once. A single base separates this from a much larger clone, so it may be a read error. The rearrangement joins TRBV18 to TRBJ2-5; possible D gene TRBD2, 5 bases. The CDR3 spans 15 residues. Trimming removed 2 bases from V and 2 bases from J, with 12 bases in between. Germline loops: CDR1 KGHSH, CDR2 LQKENI. The CDR3 is CASSPSHGLQETQYF. The CDR3 DNA follows: TGTGCCAGCTCACCAAGTCATGGACTGCAAGAGACCCAGTACTTC.

This clonotype was seen at least ten times. V and J are TRBV27 and TRBJ2-6; D is perhaps TRBD1 or TRBD2 (5 bases each). CDR1 and CDR2 (germline): MNHEY, SMNVEV (reference sequence). The CDR3 sequence is 16 residues long. Trimming left V 8 bases short and J 1 base short, with 15 bases between. CDR3 sequence reads: CASGDPGRSGANVLTF. The CDR3 bases are TGTGCCAGCGGGGATCCGGGACGTTCTGGGGCCAACGTCCTGACTTTC.

The chain joins TRBV5-1 to TRBJ2-7; TRBD1 aligns across 7 bases. V shed 2 bases, J shed 6 bases, and the junction held 14 bases outside the gene matches. The CDR3 has 16 residues. Germline loops: CDR1 SGHRS, CDR2 YFSETQ. The CDR3 DNA follows: TGCGCCAGCAGCTTCCGACAGGGTCAAAAGCAGGGCGAGCAGTACTTC. Its protein product is CASSFRQGQKQGEQYF.

Many counts were recorded for this clonotype. The chain carries TRBV6-2 or TRBV6-3 and TRBJ2-3; maybe TRBD1 (7 bases). V was trimmed by 8 bases and J by 3 bases, leaving 18 bases between them. The CDR3 extends over 15 amino acids. Per germline, CDR1 MNHEY and CDR2 SVGEGT. The DNA of the CDR3 is TGTGCCAGCCGAAACACCGGGGGACAGACAGATACGCAGTATTTT. As protein: CASRNTGGQTDTQYF.

This clonotype was seen just once. A much larger clone differs from this one at a single base, so this may be a read error. The V call is TRBV19, the J call TRBJ2-3, with D perhaps matching TRBD1 or TRBD2 (6 bases each). Germline-derived CDR1 and CDR2 are LNHDA and SQIVND (reference sequence). This CDR3 has 15 residues. Trimming stripped 8 bases from V and 3 bases from J, with 18 bases between. The CDR3 spells CASPPRRGKTDTQYF. The CDR3 DNA reads as TGTGCCAGTCCGCCCAGGAGGGGGAAGACAGATACGCAGTATTTT.

This clonotype occurred many times. The chain joins TRBV29-1 to TRBJ1-1; D is perhaps TRBD1 (6 bases). Trimming cost V 4 bases and J 3 bases, with 12 bases left between them. This CDR3 has 13 amino acids. Germline V gene data show CDR1 as SQVTM and CDR2 as ANQGSEA. DNA for the CDR3: TGCAGCGTTGCGGGGACAACGGACACTGAAGCTTTCTTT. This translates into CSVAGTTDTEAFF.

This clonotype occurred many times. The chain couples TRBV29-1 to TRBJ1-1; D uncertain. Trimming shortened V by 7 bases and J by 3 bases, and 27 bases separated the two germline ends. This CDR3 has 17 residues. CDR1 and CDR2 (germline): SQVTM, ANQGSEA. The chain's CDR3 is CSARAGSPEKTDTEAFF. CDR3 in DNA: TGCAGCGCCCGAGCCGGGTCTCCCGAGAAGACGGACACTGAAGCTTTCTTT. The full variable domain, with the rest looked up from reference TRBV29-1 and TRBJ1-1, is SAVISQKPSRDICQRGTSLTIQCQVDSQVTMMFWYRQQPGQSLTLIATANQGSEATYESGFVIDKFPISRPNLTFSTLTVSNMSPEDSSIYLCSARAGSPEKTDTEAFFGQGTRLTVV.

The chain links TRBV7-3 to TRBJ2-5; TRBD2 might be the D (5 bases). Germline V gene lookup returns CDR1 SGHTA and CDR2 FQGTGA. The length of the CDR3 is 17 residues. The V end lost 5 bases, the J end lost 2 bases, and 21 bases lay between the germline ends. CDR3 protein: CASSPSEALAEQETQYF. The CDR3 DNA reads TGTGCCAGCAGCCCCTCGGAGGCCCTAGCAGAGCAAGAGACCCAGTACTTC.

This clonotype was detected only a few times. The chain links TRBV30 to TRBJ2-5; 10 positions agree with TRBD1. The V gene end was trimmed by 7 bases and the J gene end by 4 bases; junction bases not matched to a gene: 6. The germline CDR1 and CDR2 sequences are GTSNPN and SVGIG (reference sequence). The CDR3 runs to 13 residues. CDR3 protein: CALRQGAGETQYF. CDR3 DNA sequence: TGTGCCTTACGACAGGGGGCGGGAGAGACCCAGTACTTC.

This clonotype appeared a few times. The chain joins TRBV6-5 to TRBJ1-2, with TRBD1 matching over 8 bases. V gave up 0 bases and J gave up 2 bases; unmatched junction bases: 5. Germline V gene sequence: CDR1 MNHEY, CDR2 SVGAGI. This CDR3 comprises 16 residues. CDR3 sequence: CASSYSFTGGNYGYTF. CDR3 DNA sequence: TGTGCCAGCAGTTACTCGTTCACAGGGGGGAACTATGGCTACACCTTC.

This clonotype was picked up a small number of times. The CDR3 spells CASSPELAGAVEQYF. Here the CDR3 DNA reads TGCGCCAGCAGTCCTGAACTAGCGGGAGCCGTCGAGCAGTACTTC. The chain combines TRBV4-3 with TRBJ2-7, with 11 positions matching TRBD2. The V gene's germline CDR1 is LGHNA and CDR2 YSLEER. The CDR3 spans 15 residues. V lost 6 bases to trimming and J lost 6 bases; unmatched junction nucleotides: 10.

For this clonotype: A read error may explain this, as a much larger clone is one base away. The chain has TRBV28 and TRBJ2-7; TRBD1 aligns across 8 bases. The germline CDR1 and CDR2 sequences are MDHEN and SYDVKM. The CDR3 is 15 amino acids. The CDR3 spells CASRYSADRGYGQYF. The CDR3 DNA follows: TGTGCCAGCAGGTACTCAGCCGACAGGGGCTACGGGCAGTACTTC.

This clonotype was counted at least ten times. The chain is built from TRBV20-1 and TRBJ2-7; no clear D. V shed 0 bases and J shed 0 bases, with 9 bases lying between them. Germline V gene lookup returns CDR1 DFQATT and CDR2 SNEGSKA (reference sequence). The CDR3 extends over 14 amino acids. CDR3 protein: CSARDRPGSYEQYF. DNA for the CDR3: TGCAGTGCTAGAGATCGTCCTGGCTCCTACGAGCAGTACTTC.

This clonotype was observed a handful of times. V usage is TRBV27 and J usage is TRBJ1-1; no clear D. The germline V gene has CDR1 MNHEY and CDR2 SMNVEV (reference sequence). Between the trimmed V and J ends, which lost 6 bases and 2 bases, there was a span of 10 bases. The CDR3 sequence is 13 residues long. CDR3 sequence reads: CASSSAINTEAFF. The CDR3 coding sequence is TGTGCCAGCAGCTCGGCCATAAACACTGAAGCTTTCTTT.

This chain connects TRBV20-1 to TRBJ2-3, with D perhaps assigned TRBD1 or TRBD2 (5 bases each). In germline, CDR1 is DFQATT, CDR2 SNEGSKA (reference sequence). This CDR3 comprises 14 residues. V dropped 6 bases and J dropped 3 bases, with 16 bases sitting between them. Here the CDR3 DNA reads TGCAGTGCCATCCGGGGCCCCGGGACAGATACGCAGTATTTT. Its translation: CSAIRGPGTDTQYF.

This chain uses TRBV5-6 with TRBJ2-6; D gene unclear. Germline CDR1 and CDR2: SGHDT and YYEEEE. This CDR3 has 15 residues. V dropped 4 bases and J dropped 1 base, with 9 bases sitting between them. The DNA of the CDR3 is TGTGCCAGCAGCCAAACCCCGTCTGGGGCCAACGTCCTGACTTTC. Protein sequence: CASSQTPSGANVLTF. Variable domain in full (rest from reference TRBV5-6 and TRBJ2-6): DAGVTQSPTHLIKTRGQQVTLRCSPKSGHDTVSWYQQALGQGPQFIFQYYEEEERQRGNFPDRFSGHQFPNYSSELNVNALLLGDSALYLCASSQTPSGANVLTFGAGSRLTVL.

Ten or more counts support this clonotype. This chain connects TRBV3-1 to TRBJ1-1; TRBD1 is a possible D gene (6 bases). The CDR3 covers 16 residues. V was cut by 0 bases and J by 4 bases, with 15 bases left in between. Germline CDR1 LGHDT, CDR2 YNNKEL (reference sequence). CDR3 residues: CASSQEQGTLATEAFF. The CDR3 DNA is TGTGCCAGCAGCCAAGAGCAGGGGACTTTGGCCACTGAAGCTTTCTTT. Together with reference TRBV3-1 and TRBJ1-1, the CDR3 gives the full variable domain: DTAVSQTPKYLVTQMGNDKSIKCEQNLGHDTMYWYKQDSKKFLKIMFSYNNKELIINETVPNRFSPKSPDKAHLNLHINSLELGDSAVYFCASSQEQGTLATEAFFGQGTRLTVV.

The table lists this clonotype with many counts. This chain connects TRBV19 to TRBJ2-1; 13 bases align to TRBD2. Unmatched junction bases numbered 9, after V lost 7 bases and J lost 9 bases. Germline CDR1 LNHDA, CDR2 SQIVND (reference sequence). The CDR3 is 15 amino acids. The CDR3 reads CASIGLAGEGTEQFF. In nucleotides, the CDR3 is TGTGCCAGTATCGGACTAGCGGGAGAGGGGACTGAGCAGTTCTTC.

The sample holds many counts of this clonotype. J is TRBJ1-3 and V is TRBV7-3; no firm D call. Germline values: CDR1 SGHTA, CDR2 FQGTGA. The V gene lost 5 bases and the J gene lost 2 bases, with 10 bases spanning the gap. The CDR3 sequence is 14 residues long. The CDR3 bases are TGTGCCAGCAGCCCCGGTGGGCCTGGAAACACCATATATTTT. Encoded protein: CASSPGGPGNTIYF.